The entry that follows covers one T cell receptor (beta chain) sequence. The data belong to a study of blood T cell repertoires in COVID-19. TCRdb's copy holds only in-frame clones and misses some; the assay was immunoSEQ multiplex PCR. The sample lists about 76,000 clones, roughly four fifths occurring once. The CDR3 sequence is 14 residues long. The junction had 2 bases not matched to a gene; V was cut back by 6 bases and J by 0 bases. CDR1 is SGHTS, CDR2 YDEGEE, per germline. Sequencing input: peripheral blood. The sequence came from a man between 65 and 79 years old with acute or convalescent COVID-19. V usage is TRBV5-8 and J usage is TRBJ1-3, with 8 bases lining up with TRBD1. The CDR3 DNA is TGTGCCAGCAAAACAGGGGGCTCTGGAAACACCATATATTTT. Protein: CASKTGGSGNTIYF.